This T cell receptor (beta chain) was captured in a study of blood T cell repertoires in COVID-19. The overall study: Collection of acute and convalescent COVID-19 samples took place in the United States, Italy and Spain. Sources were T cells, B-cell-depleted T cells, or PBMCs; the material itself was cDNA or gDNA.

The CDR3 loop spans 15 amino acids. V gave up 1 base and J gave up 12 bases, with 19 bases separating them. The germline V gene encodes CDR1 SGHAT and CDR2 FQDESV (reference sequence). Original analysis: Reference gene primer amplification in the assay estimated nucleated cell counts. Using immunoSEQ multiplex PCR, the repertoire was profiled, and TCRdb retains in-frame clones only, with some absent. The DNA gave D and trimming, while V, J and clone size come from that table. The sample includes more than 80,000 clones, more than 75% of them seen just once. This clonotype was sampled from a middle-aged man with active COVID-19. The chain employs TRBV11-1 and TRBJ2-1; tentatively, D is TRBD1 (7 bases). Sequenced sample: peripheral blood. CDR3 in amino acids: CASSLDGGQRVRQFF. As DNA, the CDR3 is TGTGCCAGCAGCTTAGACGGGGGACAGCGAGTGAGGCAGTTCTTC.